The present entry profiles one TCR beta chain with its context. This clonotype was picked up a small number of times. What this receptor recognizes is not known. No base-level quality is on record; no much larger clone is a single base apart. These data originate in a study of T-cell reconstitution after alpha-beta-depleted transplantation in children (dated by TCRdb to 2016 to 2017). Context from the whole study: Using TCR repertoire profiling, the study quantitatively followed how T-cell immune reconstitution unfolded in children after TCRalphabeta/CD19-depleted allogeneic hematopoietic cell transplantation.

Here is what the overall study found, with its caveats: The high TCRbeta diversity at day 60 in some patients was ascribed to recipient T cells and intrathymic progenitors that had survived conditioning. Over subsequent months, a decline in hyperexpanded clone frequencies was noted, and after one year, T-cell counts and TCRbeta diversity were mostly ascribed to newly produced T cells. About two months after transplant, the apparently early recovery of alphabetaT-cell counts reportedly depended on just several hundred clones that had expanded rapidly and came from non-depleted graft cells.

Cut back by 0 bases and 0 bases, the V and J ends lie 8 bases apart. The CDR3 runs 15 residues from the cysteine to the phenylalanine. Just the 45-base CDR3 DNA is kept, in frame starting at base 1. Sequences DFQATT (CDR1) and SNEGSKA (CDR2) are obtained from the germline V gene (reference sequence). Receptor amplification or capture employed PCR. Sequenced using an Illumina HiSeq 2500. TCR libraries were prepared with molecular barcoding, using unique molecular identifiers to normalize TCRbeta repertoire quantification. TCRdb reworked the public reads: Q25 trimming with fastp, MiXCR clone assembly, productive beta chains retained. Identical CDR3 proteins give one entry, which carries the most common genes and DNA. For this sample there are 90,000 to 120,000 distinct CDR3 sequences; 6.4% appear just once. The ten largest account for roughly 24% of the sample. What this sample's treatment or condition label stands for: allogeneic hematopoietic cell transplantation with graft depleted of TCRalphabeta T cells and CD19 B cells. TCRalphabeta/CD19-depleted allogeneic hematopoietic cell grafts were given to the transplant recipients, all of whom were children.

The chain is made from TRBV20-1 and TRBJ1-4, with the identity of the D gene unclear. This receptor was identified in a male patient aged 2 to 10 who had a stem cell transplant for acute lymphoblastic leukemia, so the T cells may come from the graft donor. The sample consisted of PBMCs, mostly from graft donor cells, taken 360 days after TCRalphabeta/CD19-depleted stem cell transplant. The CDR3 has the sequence CSARDPRTTNEKLFF. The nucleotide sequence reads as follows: TGCAGTGCTAGAGATCCGCGGACAACTAATGAAAAACTGTTTTTT.